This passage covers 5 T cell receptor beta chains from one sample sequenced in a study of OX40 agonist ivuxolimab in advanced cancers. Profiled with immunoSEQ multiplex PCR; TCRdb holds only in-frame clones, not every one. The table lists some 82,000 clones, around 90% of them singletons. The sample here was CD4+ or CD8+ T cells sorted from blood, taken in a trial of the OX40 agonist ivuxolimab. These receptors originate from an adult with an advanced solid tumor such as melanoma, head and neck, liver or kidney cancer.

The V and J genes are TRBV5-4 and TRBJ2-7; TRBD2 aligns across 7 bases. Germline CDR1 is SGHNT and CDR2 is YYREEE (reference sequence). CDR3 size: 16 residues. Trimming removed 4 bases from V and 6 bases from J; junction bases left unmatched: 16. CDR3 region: CASSQEKGRERSEQYF. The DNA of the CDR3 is TGTGCCAGCAGCCAAGAAAAGGGGCGGGAGCGTAGCGAGCAGTACTTC.

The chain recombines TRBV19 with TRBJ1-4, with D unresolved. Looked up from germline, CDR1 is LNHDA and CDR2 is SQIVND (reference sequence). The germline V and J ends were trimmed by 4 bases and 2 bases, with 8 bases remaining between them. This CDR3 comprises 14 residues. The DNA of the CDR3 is TGTGCCAGTAGTACCGGGTCCACTAATGAAAAACTGTTTTTT. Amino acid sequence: CASSTGSTNEKLFF.

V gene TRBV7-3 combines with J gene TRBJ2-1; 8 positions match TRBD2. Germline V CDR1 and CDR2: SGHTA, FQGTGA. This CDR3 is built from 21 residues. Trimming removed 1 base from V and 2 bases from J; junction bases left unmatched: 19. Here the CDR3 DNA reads TGTGCCAGCAGCTTAATCTCACGGGAGGGGAATGAGCGGGAGCCCTACAATGAGCAGTTCTTC. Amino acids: CASSLISREGNEREPYNEQFF.

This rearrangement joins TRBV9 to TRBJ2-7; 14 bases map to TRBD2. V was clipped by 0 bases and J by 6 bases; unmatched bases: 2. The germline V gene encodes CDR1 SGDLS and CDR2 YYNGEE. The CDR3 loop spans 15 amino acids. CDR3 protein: CASSVGTSGRIEQYF. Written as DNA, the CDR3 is TGTGCCAGCAGCGTAGGGACTAGCGGGAGGATCGAGCAGTACTTC.

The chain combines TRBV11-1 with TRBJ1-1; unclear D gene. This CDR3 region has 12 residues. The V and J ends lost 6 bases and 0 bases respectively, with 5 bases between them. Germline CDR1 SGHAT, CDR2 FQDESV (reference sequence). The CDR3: CASRPMNTEAFF. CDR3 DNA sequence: TGTGCCAGCAGGCCTATGAACACTGAAGCTTTCTTT.